This T cell receptor beta chain was captured by sequencing in a study of Graves' ophthalmopathy and Graves' hyperthyroidism. This clonotype was found many times. CDR3 size: 16 residues. Germline values: CDR1 LNHNV, CDR2 YYDKDF (reference sequence). J lost 0 bases, V lost 6 bases, and 8 bases had no gene match. CDR3 regions of TCR beta were amplified from RNA transcripts. Amplification began with first-round RT-PCR using HTBI primers, then second-round multiplex PCR was performed. Via MiXCR, TCRdb re-called the multiplex PCR reads, giving one row per CDR3 protein. This sample has about 410,000 distinct CDR3 sequences; 15% to 20% occur once, and the top ten carry about 1.6%.

Input material: peripheral blood. The TCR originated in a woman in her late teens or twenties with Graves' ophthalmopathy. V and J are TRBV15 and TRBJ2-1; 7 bases are shared with TRBD2. CDR3 nucleotides: TGTGCCACCAGAGGTCTGGGGACTACCTCCTACAATGAGCAGTTCTTC. It specifies CATRGLGTTSYNEQFF.